This T cell receptor (beta chain) was obtained from a study of CD8 T cells in ankylosing spondylitis. Study-wide results and limits: Earlier work had already found some motif variants in reactive arthritis synovial fluid and blood. Disease-associated clones were CD8+ and fairly uncommon in peripheral blood. A TCR beta motif of 7 to 9 highly homologous variants seemed to mark ankylosing spondylitis blood.

Quantitative 5'-RACE was performed with molecular barcodes, and it yielded the TCR beta libraries. TCRdb re-called the 5' RACE reads with MiXCR, one entry per CDR3 protein. The sample shows under 150,000 distinct CDR3 sequences, about a tenth of them seen only once. This clonotype came up many times. The antigen is not known. Germline loops: CDR1 SGHRS, CDR2 YFSETQ. This CDR3 has 16 residues. V lost 0 bases to trimming and J lost 1 base, with 8 bases between them. The sequence derives from a male donor with ankylosing spondylitis or in good health (not recorded which). The chain joins TRBV5-1 to TRBJ2-6; D is unresolved. The specimen sequenced was blood, either unsorted or a sorted T cell fraction (not recorded which). This chain's CDR3 is CASSLDVRSGANVLTF. CDR3 sequence (DNA): TGCGCCAGCAGCTTGGATGTGCGTTCTGGGGCCAACGTCCTGACTTTC.